The TCR beta chain described here comes from a study of PD-L1 blockade in urothelial cancer. The overall study: Intravenous atezolizumab, 1,200 mg every 3 weeks, was begun by patients in the mid-2010s. Once treatment had started, blood was analyzed at 3 weeks (second dose) and again at 6 weeks.

The CDR3 runs to 17 residues. V lost 4 bases, J lost 2 bases, and 4 bases stayed unmatched. The germline gives CDR1 SGHTA, CDR2 FQGTGA. The time point was: pretreatment peripheral blood. Findings of the study overall: Below-median blood TCR clonality before treatment forecast better survival.

A word on this clone: Its antigen is undetermined.

The data were produced by immunoSEQ multiplex PCR, yet TCRdb's version contains in-frame clones alone and is incomplete. The sample lists over 30,000 clones; over 70% were seen once. Sequenced here: PBMCs, sampled around atezolizumab (anti-PD-L1) treatment. This receptor was taken from a man aged 60-69 years with urothelial cancer. The chain recombines TRBV7-3 with TRBJ2-5; TRBD2 matches at 16 bases. The CDR3 spells CASSSGGLAGGQETQYF. The CDR3 DNA reads TGTGCCAGCAGCTCGGGGGGACTAGCGGGAGGGCAAGAGACCCAGTACTTC.